This TCR beta chain was recovered during a study of blood T cells in healthy people across ages. Study observations and caveats: Both higher diversity and more naive CD4+ cells marked long-lived donors when set against aged donors. The study regarded diversity estimates from one million T cells as underestimates. It was found that TCR beta diversity correlated strongly with the percentage of naive T cells.

A sample-barcoded 5' primer and a J-beta primer mix were used in a second PCR of roughly 7 to 11 cycles. TCRdb ran MiXCR on the 5' RACE reads and lists one entry per CDR3 protein. Of about a million distinct CDR3 sequences in the sample, around 48% were seen once. Total RNA was extracted at no less than 6 micrograms per sample. Trimming stripped 5 bases from V and 2 bases from J, with 16 bases between. This CDR3 has 15 amino acids. Germline V CDR1 and CDR2: LGHNA, YNFKEQ. Concerning this clonotype: The antigen remains unidentified.

The receptor was derived from a man under 40 in good health. The genes are TRBV4-2 and TRBJ2-7, with a possible D match to TRBD1 (6 bases). Sequencing was done on a sample of blood. The CDR3 DNA sequence: TGTGCCAGCAGCTCTCCCTCCGGGACACCCTACGAGCAGTACTTC. The encoded protein is CASSSPSGTPYEQYF.